Listed below are T cell receptor beta chains from one sample, sequenced in a study of molecular identifiers for immune sequencing clone quantification. TCRdb independently ran MiXCR on the PCR reads; one entry per CDR3 protein. The table has more than 550,000 distinct CDR3 sequences, 25% seen once; the top ten hold about 0.8%. The specimen sequenced was naive CD8+ T cells from blood, with Jurkat cell RNA spiked in. The receptor source for this set is a human donor in good health. Some libraries in this study had Jurkat cell RNA spiked in. CDR3s include the opening cysteine and the closing phenylalanine or tryptophan. The D gene is left open where the match is weak. Some rows mark clone size as missing; the rest say once, few, many or name a class of expanded clone.

j_gene,d_gene,abundance,v_gene,CDR3aa,CDR3nt
TRBJ2-3,TRBD2,NA,TRBV4-3,CASSRGTSGITDTQYF,TGCGCCAGCAGCCGCGGGACTAGCGGGATCACAGATACGCAGTATTTT
TRBJ1-2,TRBD1,few,TRBV24-1,CATSDAPGQGNGYTF,TGTGCCACCAGTGATGCACCGGGACAGGGGAATGGCTACACCTTC
TRBJ1-6,NA,NA,TRBV12-3/TRBV12-4,CASTPGRMNSPLHF,TGTGCCAGCACACCGGGACGGATGAATTCACCCCTCCACTTT
TRBJ2-1,TRBD2,few,TRBV2,CARTALGLVSNEQFF,TGTGCCAGAACCGCTTTAGGACTAGTTAGCAATGAGCAGTTCTTC
TRBJ2-3,NA,NA,TRBV19,CASSIFGGATDTQYF,TGTGCCAGTAGTATTTTTGGAGGAGCCACAGATACGCAGTATTTT
TRBJ2-5,TRBD2,NA,TRBV4-1,CASSQDLLAGEGETQYF,TGCGCCAGCAGCCAAGACCTGCTAGCGGGAGAGGGAGAGACCCAGTACTTC
TRBJ1-1,NA,NA,TRBV13,CASSRRAARSTEAFF,TGTGCCAGCAGCCGCCGGGCGGCGCGGAGCACTGAAGCTTTCTTT
TRBJ2-2,TRBD2,NA,TRBV3-1,CASSQAGTSGGALTGELFF,TGTGCCAGCAGCCAAGCCGGGACTAGCGGGGGGGCCCTCACCGGGGAGCTGTTTTTT
TRBJ2-4,NA,many,TRBV2,CASSEDYYKNIQYF,TGTGCCAGCAGTGAGGACTACTACAAAAACATTCAGTACTTC
TRBJ1-4,TRBD1,NA,TRBV20-1,CSAIDRENNEKLVF,TGCAGTGCGATCGACAGGGAAAATAATGAAAAACTGGTTTTT
TRBJ2-5,NA,NA,TRBV12-3/TRBV12-4,CASKWGRETQYF,TGTGCCAGCAAGTGGGGTCGGGAGACCCAGTACTTC
TRBJ2-1,NA,NA,TRBV19,CASSIFPPGSSYNEQFF,TGTGCCAGTAGTATATTCCCCCCAGGGAGCTCCTACAATGAGCAGTTCTTC
TRBJ1-6,NA,few,TRBV6-5,CASSGWLGSENSPLHF,TGTGCCAGCAGTGGCTGGCTCGGGTCTGAGAATTCACCCCTCCACTTT
TRBJ1-1,NA,many,TRBV6-1,CASSEEGLMNTEAFF,TGTGCCAGCAGTGAAGAGGGGTTAATGAACACTGAAGCTTTCTTT
TRBJ2-5,NA,many,TRBV5-1,CASSLVATQGETQYF,TGCGCCAGCAGCTTGGTAGCGACGCAGGGAGAGACCCAGTACTTC
TRBJ1-2,NA,many,TRBV5-4,CASSGANYGYTF,TGTGCCAGCTCCGGGGCTAACTATGGCTACACCTTC
TRBJ2-7,NA,NA,TRBV6-2/TRBV6-3,CASSFWPGGDEQYF,TGTGCCAGCAGTTTTTGGCCCGGTGGGGACGAGCAGTACTTC
TRBJ1-1,NA,many,TRBV29-1,CSATVVLRTEAFF,TGCAGCGCTACAGTCGTCCTGCGCACTGAAGCTTTCTTT
TRBJ1-4,TRBD1,NA,TRBV30,CAWSATAGGKLFF,TGTGCCTGGAGTGCCACGGCAGGGGGAAAACTGTTTTTT